Sequencing of this TCR beta chain was carried out in a study of Tregs in tolerant kidney transplant recipients. Repertoires were generated with immunoSEQ multiplex PCR, while TCRdb's copy carries only in-frame clones and drops some. The table lists some 68,000 clones, around 83% of them singletons. Germline lookup yields CDR1 SGHAT and CDR2 FQNNGV. The trim removed 5 bases at V and 1 base at J, leaving 7 bases unmatched. This CDR3 contains 15 residues. The chain carries TRBV11-2 and TRBJ2-7; 8 bases are shared with TRBD2. Material: CD4+ T cells from blood. This clonotype was obtained from a human donor in good health. The CDR3 reads CASSHRASGSYEQYF. The DNA of the CDR3 is TGTGCCAGCAGCCACAGGGCTAGCGGGTCCTACGAGCAGTACTTC.